One sample yielded the 4 T cell receptor beta chains listed below, sequenced in a study of T cells expressing NK-cell markers. TCRdb re-called the 5' RACE reads and gives one entry per CDR3 protein, without DNA. The sample holds 550,000 to 600,000 distinct CDR3 sequences. Sequenced sample: blood T cells: a sorted CD56 or NKG2C T cell subset, CD4+ or CD8+ T cells, or bulk PBMC T cells (not recorded which). These receptors originate from a man aged 18 to 30 in good health.

This chain uses TRBV9 with TRBJ2-5; the D call from TCRdb, TRBD2, cannot be confirmed without DNA. There are 16 residues in the CDR3. CDR1 is SGDLS, CDR2 YYNGEE, per germline. CDR3 amino acids: CASSVGPAGGQETQYF. Looking up the rest from reference TRBV9 and TRBJ2-5 gives the full variable domain: DSGVTQTPKHLITATGQRVTLRCSPRSGDLSVYWYQQSLDQGLQFLIQYYNGEERAKGNILERFSAQQFPDLHSELNLSSLELGDSALYFCASSVGPAGGQETQYFGPGTRLLVL.

The chain combines TRBV20-1 with TRBJ2-7; the D call of TRBD2 rests on TCRdb alone, since no DNA is present to check it. CDR1 is DFQATT and CDR2 is SNEGSKA in the germline V gene (reference sequence). This CDR3 is built from 13 residues. CDR3 sequence: CSASPAGEYEQYF.

The chain couples TRBV10-3 to TRBJ2-5. The germline V gene encodes CDR1 ENHRY and CDR2 SYGVKD. This CDR3 comprises 13 residues. The CDR3 protein is CAISESASETQYF.

The chain uses TRBV5-1 and TRBJ2-7; the TCRdb D gene call, TRBD2, has no DNA to confirm it. CDR3 length equals 17 residues. Germline CDR1 reads SGHRS; CDR2 reads YFSETQ. CDR3 sequence: CASSTETSGRAGYEQYF.